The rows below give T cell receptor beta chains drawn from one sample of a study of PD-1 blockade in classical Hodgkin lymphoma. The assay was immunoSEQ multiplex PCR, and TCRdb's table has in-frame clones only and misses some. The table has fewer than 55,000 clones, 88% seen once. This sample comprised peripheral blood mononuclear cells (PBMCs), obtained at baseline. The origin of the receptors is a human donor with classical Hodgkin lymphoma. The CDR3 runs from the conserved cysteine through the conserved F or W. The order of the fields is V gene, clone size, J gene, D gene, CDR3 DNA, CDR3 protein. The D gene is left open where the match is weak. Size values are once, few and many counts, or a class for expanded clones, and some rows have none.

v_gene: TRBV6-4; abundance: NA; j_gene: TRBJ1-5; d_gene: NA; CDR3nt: TGTGCCAGGTTTAGCAATCAGCCCCAGCATTTT; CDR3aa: CARFSNQPQHF
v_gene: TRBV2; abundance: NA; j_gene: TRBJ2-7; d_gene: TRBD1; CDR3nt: TGTGCCAGCAGTGAATGGACAGGGCTAGACGAGCAGTACTTC; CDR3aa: CASSEWTGLDEQYF
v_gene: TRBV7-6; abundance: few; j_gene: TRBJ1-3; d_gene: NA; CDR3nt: TGTGCCAGCAGCTTAAGCTCTGGAAACACCATATATTTT; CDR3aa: CASSLSSGNTIYF
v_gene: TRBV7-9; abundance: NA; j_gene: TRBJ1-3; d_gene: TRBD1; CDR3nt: TGTGCCAGCAGCTTATTGGGGACAGGGACGGGTTCCGGAAACACCATATATTTT; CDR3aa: CASSLLGTGTGSGNTIYF
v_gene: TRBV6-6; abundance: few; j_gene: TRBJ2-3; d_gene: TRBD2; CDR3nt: TGTGCCAGCAGTAAACTAGCGGGGGACACAGATACGCAGTATTTT; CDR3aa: CASSKLAGDTDTQYF
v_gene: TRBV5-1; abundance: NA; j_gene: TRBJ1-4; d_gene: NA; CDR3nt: TGCGCCAGCAGCTTGTGGCAGGACAATGAAAAACTGTTTTTT; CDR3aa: CASSLWQDNEKLFF
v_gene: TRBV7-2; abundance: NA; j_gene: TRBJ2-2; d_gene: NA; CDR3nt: TGTGCCAGCAGCCCGGACAGATACACCGGGGAGCTGTTTTTT; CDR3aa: CASSPDRYTGELFF
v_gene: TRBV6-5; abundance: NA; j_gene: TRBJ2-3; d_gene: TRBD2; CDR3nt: TGTGCCAGCAGATTAGCGGGGGGGCTAAATACGCAGTATTTT; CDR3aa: CASRLAGGLNTQYF
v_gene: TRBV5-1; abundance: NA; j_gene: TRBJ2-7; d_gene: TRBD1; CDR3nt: TGCGCCAGCAGCTATGGACAGGGGGCGATGGCCTACGAGCAGTACTTC; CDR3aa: CASSYGQGAMAYEQYF
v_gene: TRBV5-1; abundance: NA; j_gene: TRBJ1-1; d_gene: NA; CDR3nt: TGCGCCAGCAGCTTAGGCACCTCGAACACTGAAGCTTTCTTT; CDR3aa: CASSLGTSNTEAFF